This entry lists 31 T cell receptor beta chains sequenced from one sample in a study of T cells after yellow fever vaccination. TCRdb redid the calling of the 5' RACE reads with MiXCR, one entry per CDR3 protein. The sample yields 250,000 to 400,000 distinct CDR3 sequences, 3.5% to 5% seen once. The sample in question was PBMCs, obtained 15 days after the yellow fever booster vaccination. The receptor set was obtained from a man younger than 30 who received the YFV17D yellow fever vaccine.

This clonotype was observed many times. Here the CDR3 reads CASSGTGDTEAFF. In DNA, the CDR3 is TGTGCCAGCAGCGGGACAGGGGACACTGAAGCTTTCTTT. The chain couples TRBV12-3 or TRBV12-4 to TRBJ1-1, with 10 bases that match TRBD1. V was pared by 6 bases and J by 3 bases, with 1 base of the junction left unmatched. The CDR3 contains 13 residues.

This clonotype was recorded at least ten times. The chain carries TRBV12-3 or TRBV12-4 and TRBJ1-6; no reliable D call. V lost 0 bases and J 7 bases, leaving 4 bases between the germline ends. This CDR3 has 13 residues. The CDR3 bases are TGTGCCAGCAGTTTAGCCCTGAATTCACCCCTCCACTTT. This codes for CASSLALNSPLHF.

The genes are TRBV11-2 and TRBJ2-1, with a weak D call TRBD2 (5 bases). The V gene's germline CDR1 is SGHAT and CDR2 FQNNGV. The CDR3 spans 16 residues. V lost 1 base and J 0 bases, leaving 10 bases between the germline ends. Written as DNA, the CDR3 is TGTGCCAGCAGCTTAGTGAGCGGTGGCTCCTACAATGAGCAGTTCTTC. Translating gives CASSLVSGGSYNEQFF.

This sequence joins TRBV7-6 and TRBJ2-1; D is ambiguous. Germline CDR1 is SGHVS and CDR2 is FNYEAQ. There are 14 residues in the CDR3. V lost 3 bases and J lost 7, with 13 bases in between. The CDR3 DNA sequence: TGTGCCAGCAGCTTTGGCGGCCCCTTAAATGAGCAGTTCTTC. As protein: CASSFGGPLNEQFF.

The V call is TRBV7-2, the J call TRBJ2-3; no definite D call. The CDR3 has 13 amino acids. The germline CDR1 and CDR2 sequences are SGHTA and FQGNSA. The V and J ends lost 7 bases and 3 bases respectively, with 11 bases between them. The CDR3 nucleotides read TGTGCCAGCACCTTCAAAGGGACAGATACGCAGTATTTT. It translates to CASTFKGTDTQYF.

The chain links TRBV28 to TRBJ1-1; D is undetermined. Trimming stripped 2 bases from V and 1 base from J, with 5 bases between. The CDR3 totals 13 residues. In germline, CDR1 is MDHEN, CDR2 SYDVKM. CDR3 sequence reads: CASSLPANTEAFF. The DNA of the CDR3 is TGTGCCAGCAGTTTACCTGCGAACACTGAAGCTTTCTTT.

In its sample, this clonotype was seen many times. The chain carries TRBV12-3 or TRBV12-4 and TRBJ2-6; D unresolved. CDR3 length equals 14 residues. With 3 bases removed from V and 2 bases from J, the gap between germline ends came to 5 bases. The CDR3 coding sequence is TGTGCCAGCAGTTTCTTGGCTGGGGCCAACGTCCTGACTTTC. Protein product: CASSFLAGANVLTF.

This clonotype was seen repeatedly, ten times or more. This chain uses TRBV28 with TRBJ1-5, with 8 bases aligning to TRBD1. J gave up 4 bases and V 7 bases, and 6 bases lay outside the gene matches. This CDR3 has 14 residues. The germline gives CDR1 MDHEN, CDR2 SYDVKM. In DNA, the CDR3 is TGTGCCAGCAAATCCGGACAGGGAAATCAGCCCCAGCATTTT. Translation: CASKSGQGNQPQHF.

This clonotype was counted at least ten times. The chain is built from TRBV6-2 or TRBV6-3 and TRBJ2-5; TRBD1 might be the D (5 bases). This CDR3 is built from 13 residues. CDR1 and CDR2 (germline): MNHEY, SVGEGT. V was shortened by 6 bases and J by 5 bases, with 13 bases between the two germline ends. CDR3 loop: CASSAPGSETQYF. The CDR3 nucleotides read TGTGCCAGCAGCGCCCCAGGGTCGGAGACCCAGTACTTC.

This clonotype appeared a few times. The V and J genes are TRBV7-9 and TRBJ1-6, with D unclear. Germline lookup yields CDR1 SEHNR and CDR2 FQNEAQ (reference sequence). The CDR3 is 12 amino acids. The germline V and J ends were trimmed by 3 bases and 13 bases, with 10 bases remaining between them. The CDR3 loop is CASSFGPDPLHF. In DNA, the CDR3 is TGTGCCAGCAGCTTTGGTCCGGATCCCCTCCACTTT.

This clonotype was picked up many times. The V gene is TRBV20-1, the J gene TRBJ1-2; D is ambiguous. Trimming shortened V by 0 bases and J by 5 bases, and 19 bases separated the two germline ends. CDR3 length equals 16 residues. Per germline, CDR1 DFQATT and CDR2 SNEGSKA (reference sequence). CDR3: CSARDGGRSPGYGYTF. CDR3 coding DNA: TGCAGTGCTAGAGATGGTGGCAGGAGCCCCGGGTATGGCTACACCTTC.

This clonotype has a count of ten or more. This rearrangement joins TRBV12-3 or TRBV12-4 to TRBJ2-3; tentative D call: TRBD1 (5 bases). This CDR3 region has 14 residues. V was cut by 10 bases and J by 6 bases, with 20 bases left in between. The CDR3 loop is CATRTGLRGDTQYF. CDR3 bases: TGTGCCACCAGAACAGGTTTGCGTGGGGATACGCAGTATTTT.

This clonotype came up many times. The gene calls are TRBV5-1 and TRBJ2-2; D is unclear. This CDR3 is 12 amino acids long. Deletions cut 7 bases from V and 1 base from J, with 5 bases between. Germline CDR1 SGHRS, CDR2 YFSETQ. CDR3 in amino acids: CASCRNTGELFF. The CDR3 DNA sequence: TGCGCCAGCTGTCGGAACACCGGGGAGCTGTTTTTT.

This clonotype was detected a few times. The gene calls are TRBV20-1 and TRBJ1-2; 10 nucleotides match TRBD1. V lost 5 bases, J lost 8 bases, and 8 bases stayed unmatched. This CDR3 comprises 13 residues. Per the germline V gene, CDR1 is DFQATT and CDR2 is SNEGSKA (reference sequence). The CDR3 DNA reads as TGCAGTGCTGAACCCGGGACAGGGGACGGCTACACCTTC. Residues: CSAEPGTGDGYTF.

This clonotype has a count of ten or more. This rearrangement joins TRBV24-1 to TRBJ2-3, with 10 bases that match TRBD2. The CDR3 runs to 16 residues. Losses at the gene ends were 2 bases for V and 2 bases for J; bases not matched to a gene: 3. CDR1 is KGHDR and CDR2 is SFDVKD in the germline V gene. CDR3 in DNA: TGTGCCACCAGTGATTCCGGGACTAGCGACACAGATACGCAGTATTTT. Its translation is CATSDSGTSDTDTQYF.

J is TRBJ2-1 and V is TRBV5-1; possibly TRBD2 for D (6 bases). This CDR3 contains 13 residues. Germline lookup yields CDR1 SGHRS and CDR2 YFSETQ. The V end was cut by 0 bases, the J end by 9 bases, with 10 bases between. The CDR3, as DNA: TGCGCCAGCAGCTTGGCCCCCGGGGGTGAGCAGTTCTTC. Translated: CASSLAPGGEQFF.

This clonotype was recorded many times. The rearrangement uses TRBV7-2 and TRBJ2-3; 8 nucleotides agree with TRBD2. The CDR3 length is 16 residues. CDR1 is SGHTA and CDR2 is FQGNSA in the germline V gene. V dropped 5 bases and J dropped 1; count of bases not matched to a gene: 8. The CDR3 coding sequence is TGTGCCAGCAGCCCTCCGGGACTAGAGGGCACAGATACGCAGTATTTT. Residues: CASSPPGLEGTDTQYF. The full variable domain, with the rest looked up from reference TRBV7-2 and TRBJ2-3, is GAGVSQSPSNKVTEKGKDVELRCDPISGHTALYWYRQSLGQGLEFLIYFQGNSAPDKSGLPSDRFSAERTGGSVSTLTIQRTQQEDSAVYLCASSPPGLEGTDTQYFGPGTRLTVL.

Many counts were recorded for this clonotype. This sequence joins TRBV7-8 and TRBJ2-1; TRBD1 is a possible D gene (5 bases). The CDR3 is 14 amino acids. V shed 5 bases and J shed 3 bases, with 11 bases lying between them. Germline V gene sequence: CDR1 SGHVS, CDR2 FQNEAQ. DNA for the CDR3: TGTGCCAGCAGCCCCAGACAGTTCTACAATGAGCAGTTCTTC. This translates into CASSPRQFYNEQFF. The full variable domain, completed using reference TRBV7-8 and TRBJ2-1, is GAGVSQSPRYKVAKRGQDVALRCDPISGHVSLFWYQQALGQGPEFLTYFQNEAQLDKSGLPSDRFFAERPEGSVSTLKIQRTQQEDSAVYLCASSPRQFYNEQFFGPGTRLTVL.

This clonotype showed up many times. J is TRBJ2-1 and V is TRBV29-1; D is unclear. From germline, CDR1 is SQVTM and CDR2 ANQGSEA. This CDR3 contains 14 residues. The V end was cut by 6 bases, the J end by 4 bases, with 16 bases between. The CDR3 sequence is CSVAKEALYNEQFF. The CDR3 DNA follows: TGCAGCGTCGCCAAGGAAGCTCTATACAATGAGCAGTTCTTC.

The J gene is TRBJ2-5, the V gene TRBV7-2; D might be TRBD2 (6 bases). The CDR3 length is 16 residues. V lost 2 bases to trimming and J lost 5 bases, with 18 bases between them. Germline-derived CDR1 and CDR2 are SGHTA and FQGNSA. The CDR3 loop is CASSLLGGIRPETQYF. DNA for the CDR3: TGTGCCAGCAGCTTATTGGGGGGAATCCGCCCGGAGACCCAGTACTTC.

This chain joins TRBV20-1 and TRBJ1-2; 9 bases are a match to TRBD1. This CDR3 is built from 14 residues. Trimming at V came to 6 bases and at J to 5 bases, leaving 10 bases not matched to a gene. Germline assignment: CDR1 DFQATT and CDR2 SNEGSKA (reference sequence). The CDR3 is CSAKQGAVRYGYTF. The CDR3 bases are TGCAGTGCAAAACAGGGGGCGGTGAGGTATGGCTACACCTTC.

This clonotype was counted at least ten times. The chain has TRBV20-1 and TRBJ2-3, with 7 bases fitting TRBD2. After removal of 6 bases from V and 2 bases from J, the junction contained 8 bases not matched to a gene. CDR1 is DFQATT, CDR2 SNEGSKA, per germline (reference sequence). This CDR3 is 14 amino acids long. The CDR3 DNA sequence: TGCAGTGCCTCGAGCGGGACCTACACAGATACGCAGTATTTT. This encodes CSASSGTYTDTQYF.

This clonotype was observed a few times. The junction shows a germline mismatch at one end, possibly a read error. The gene calls are TRBV6-6 and TRBJ2-3; either TRBD1 or TRBD2 may fit D (5 bases each). The CDR3 covers 16 residues. The germline V gene has CDR1 MNHNY and CDR2 SVGAGI (reference sequence). The CDR3 bases are TGTGCCAGCACCCCGGGAAGGGGCCTCCTCACATATACGCAGTATTTT. It encodes CASTPGRGLLTYTQYF.

The rearrangement links TRBV5-1 to TRBJ1-2, with no clear D. The CDR3 is 12 residues long. V shed 0 bases and J shed 6 bases, with 6 bases lying between them. Looked up from germline, CDR1 is SGHRS and CDR2 is YFSETQ. For the CDR3, the DNA is TGCGCCAGCAGCTTGGGGGATGATGGCTACACCTTC. This codes for CASSLGDDGYTF.

The chain recombines TRBV5-1 with TRBJ2-3; TRBD1 is a possible D gene (5 bases). Germline CDR1 and CDR2: SGHRS and YFSETQ. Trimming shortened V by 1 base and J by 0 bases, and 12 bases separated the two germline ends. There are 16 residues in the CDR3. The DNA of the CDR3 is TGCGCCAGCAGCTTGACAGGCCTTACAAGCACAGATACGCAGTATTTT. This gives the protein CASSLTGLTSTDTQYF.

The sample holds many counts of this clonotype. This chain links TRBV5-1 with TRBJ2-1, with D perhaps TRBD2 (7 bases). Trimming shortened V by 3 bases and J by 2 bases, and 9 bases separated the two germline ends. The CDR3 runs 14 residues. Looked up from germline, CDR1 is SGHRS and CDR2 is YFSETQ. CDR3 nucleotide sequence: TGCGCCAGCAGCTCGGGGGGCGCCTACAATGAGCAGTTCTTC. This sequence encodes CASSSGGAYNEQFF. Variable domain in full (rest from reference TRBV5-1 and TRBJ2-1): KAGVTQTPRYLIKTRGQQVTLSCSPISGHRSVSWYQQTPGQGLQFLFEYFSETQRNKGNFPGRFSGRQFSNSRSEMNVSTLELGDSALYLCASSSGGAYNEQFFGPGTRLTVL.

The chain recombines TRBV20-1 with TRBJ1-2, with 7 bases fitting TRBD1. Looked up from germline, CDR1 is DFQATT and CDR2 is SNEGSKA (reference sequence). The CDR3 extends over 15 amino acids. Trimming at V came to 3 bases and at J to 6 bases, leaving 13 bases not matched to a gene. The CDR3, as DNA: TGCAGTGCTAGGCTGCGGGCAGGGGGGTACCATGGCTACACCTTC. It yields the protein CSARLRAGGYHGYTF.

This clonotype was seen at least ten times. The CDR3 protein is CASSGPFGDTGELFF. Here the CDR3 DNA reads TGCGCCAGCAGTGGTCCTTTCGGGGACACCGGGGAGCTGTTTTTT. The J gene is TRBJ2-2, the V gene TRBV5-1; perhaps TRBD2 as D (5 bases). V lost 5 bases to trimming and J lost 3 bases, with 14 bases between them. From germline, CDR1 is SGHRS and CDR2 YFSETQ. CDR3 size: 15 residues. The variable domain in full, completed from reference TRBV5-1 and TRBJ2-2, reads KAGVTQTPRYLIKTRGQQVTLSCSPISGHRSVSWYQQTPGQGLQFLFEYFSETQRNKGNFPGRFSGRQFSNSRSEMNVSTLELGDSALYLCASSGPFGDTGELFFGEGSRLTVL.

This clonotype was recorded many times. The DNA for the CDR3 is TGCAGTGCTAGAGATTCCCTTACTGAGCAGTTCTTC. Protein product: CSARDSLTEQFF. V is TRBV20-1 and J is TRBJ2-1; D is undetermined. This CDR3 is 12 amino acids long. The V gene's germline CDR1 is DFQATT and CDR2 SNEGSKA (reference sequence). Trimming took 0 bases from V and 9 from J, leaving 9 bases between them.

This clonotype showed up many times. This sequence joins TRBV6-5 and TRBJ1-1; D not resolved. The CDR3 runs to 14 residues. The V end was cut by 0 bases, the J end by 7 bases, with 12 bases between. Germline V gives CDR1 MNHEY, CDR2 SVGAGI. The CDR3 region is CASSYSTRFSEAFF. The DNA for the CDR3 is TGTGCCAGCAGTTACTCGACCCGATTTAGTGAAGCTTTCTTT.

This clonotype was observed many times. The rearrangement joins TRBV2 to TRBJ2-7; 8 nucleotides align to TRBD1. The CDR3 sequence is 14 residues long. V shed 5 bases, J shed 1 base, and the junction held 4 bases outside the gene matches. Germline V lookup: CDR1 SNHLY, CDR2 FYNNEI. In DNA form, the CDR3 reads TGTGCCAGCAGTCGGACAGGGTCTTCCTACGAGCAGTACTTC. It encodes CASSRTGSSYEQYF.